Below, 21 T cell receptor beta chains from the same sample are listed, as sequenced in a study of CD8 T cells in ankylosing spondylitis. Whole-study results and caveats: Ankylosing spondylitis blood seemed to carry a telltale TCR beta motif made of several highly homologous variants.

The antigens for these receptors are not known. In TCRdb, the 5' RACE reads were re-called with MiXCR into one record per CDR3 protein. The sample holds fewer than 650,000 distinct CDR3 sequences; over 9.5% are singletons and the top ten take approximately 7%. The sample comprised blood, either unsorted or a sorted T cell fraction (not recorded which). The receptors originated from a male donor with ankylosing spondylitis.

This chain links TRBV7-9 with TRBJ2-4; D is perhaps TRBD2 (5 bases). Germline values: CDR1 SEHNR, CDR2 FQNEAQ (reference sequence). Deletions cut 5 bases from V and 9 bases from J, with 14 bases between. There are 13 residues in the CDR3. CDR3 sequence: CASSLQSLAIQYF. In nucleotides, the CDR3 is TGTGCCAGCAGCCTCCAATCCCTAGCCATTCAGTACTTC.

This clonotype was seen a handful of times. J is TRBJ2-1 and V is TRBV6-1, with D perhaps matching TRBD1 or TRBD2 (5 bases each). V was pared by 7 bases and J by 0 bases, with 13 bases between. CDR1 is MNHNS and CDR2 is SASEGT in the germline V gene. This CDR3 has 15 amino acids. CDR3 protein: CASMRDPSSYNEQFF. In DNA, the CDR3 is TGTGCCAGCATGAGGGACCCGAGCTCCTACAATGAGCAGTTCTTC.

This clonotype was seen more than once but under ten times. The chain joins TRBV5-1 to TRBJ2-1, with 11 nucleotides matching TRBD2. Trimming cost V 2 bases and J 7 bases; bases outside gene matches: 8. The CDR3 consists of 16 residues. Germline V gene lookup returns CDR1 SGHRS and CDR2 YFSETQ. The CDR3 sequence: CASSLLAGVNVNEQFF. The CDR3 region has the DNA TGCGCCAGCAGCTTACTAGCGGGAGTCAATGTAAATGAGCAGTTCTTC.

V and J are TRBV12-3 or TRBV12-4 and TRBJ2-1; tentatively, D is TRBD2 (5 bases). The CDR3 runs to 15 residues. The V end was cut by 6 bases, the J end by 6 bases, with 18 bases between. CDR3 protein: CASSPNRGYSNEQFF. Here the CDR3 DNA reads TGTGCCAGCAGCCCCAACCGGGGATATAGCAATGAGCAGTTCTTC.

The rearrangement joins TRBV27 to TRBJ1-4; D is ambiguous. The CDR3 spans 16 residues. Germline loops: CDR1 MNHEY, CDR2 SMNVEV (reference sequence). Trimming stripped 4 bases from V and 5 bases from J, with 17 bases between. CDR3 sequence: CASSSGLGGFNEKLFF. DNA for the CDR3: TGTGCCAGCAGTTCCGGGTTAGGTGGATTCAATGAAAAACTGTTTTTT.

The CDR3: CASSYGLAGSRGSYEQYF. CDR3 DNA: TGTGCCAGCAGTTACGGACTAGCGGGCTCCAGGGGCTCCTACGAGCAGTACTTC. The chain links TRBV12-3 or TRBV12-4 to TRBJ2-7; 11 bases are shared with TRBD2. V was clipped by 4 bases and J by 0 bases; unmatched bases: 11. This CDR3 comprises 18 residues.

The CDR3 here is CASSVNYNQPQHF. The CDR3 DNA reads TGTGCCAGCAGCGTAAATTACAATCAGCCCCAGCATTTT. V usage is TRBV7-9 and J usage is TRBJ1-5; D is unclear. The CDR3 contains 13 residues. Trimming pared 5 bases from V and 3 bases from J, leaving 8 bases between. Germline V CDR1 and CDR2: SEHNR, FQNEAQ (reference sequence).

The chain carries TRBV7-2 and TRBJ2-1, with no clear D. Germline lookup yields CDR1 SGHTA and CDR2 FQGNSA. This CDR3 has 14 amino acids. V lost 2 bases and J lost 1, with 6 bases in between. CDR3 region: CASSLILSYNEQFF. The CDR3 region has the DNA TGTGCCAGCAGCTTAATTCTGTCCTACAATGAGCAGTTCTTC.

The chain couples TRBV24-1 to TRBJ2-2; D may match TRBD1 or TRBD2 (6 bases each). Germline CDR1 is KGHDR and CDR2 is SFDVKD. The germline V and J ends were trimmed by 7 bases and 0 bases, with 11 bases remaining between them. The CDR3 totals 15 residues. The CDR3 DNA reads TGTGCCACCAGCGGGGGCGCCCCGAACACCGGGGAGCTGTTTTTT. Amino acid sequence: CATSGGAPNTGELFF.

The chain employs TRBV27 and TRBJ1-6; D remains unclear. Per germline, CDR1 MNHEY and CDR2 SMNVEV (reference sequence). V gave up 3 bases and J gave up 6 bases, with 12 bases separating them. The CDR3 sequence is 15 residues long. CDR3 region: CASSFGSLGNSPLHF. CDR3 coding DNA: TGTGCCAGCAGTTTTGGTAGTTTGGGTAATTCACCCCTCCACTTT.

The CDR3 here is CASSQEVSGSYTDTQYF. As DNA, the CDR3 is TGCGCCAGCAGCCAAGAGGTCAGCGGGAGCTACACAGATACGCAGTATTTT. V is TRBV4-1 and J is TRBJ2-3, with 8 bases matching TRBD2. Losses at the gene ends were 0 bases for V and 2 bases for J; bases not matched to a gene: 7. This CDR3 comprises 17 residues. Germline CDR1 and CDR2: MGHRA and YSYEKL.

This clonotype turned up a few times. This chain connects TRBV11-2 to TRBJ2-1; the D gene is possibly TRBD2 (5 bases). V shed 5 bases and J shed 6 bases, with 14 bases lying between them. The CDR3 loop spans 14 amino acids. Germline CDR1 SGHAT, CDR2 FQNNGV. The CDR3 reads CASSRGLSTNEQFF. CDR3 bases: TGTGCCAGCAGCAGAGGGTTATCAACCAATGAGCAGTTCTTC.

The chain's CDR3 is CASSLGPVTGGGGQPQHF. In nucleotides, the CDR3 is TGTGCCAGCAGCTTAGGGCCTGTTACAGGGGGCGGAGGGCAGCCCCAGCATTTT. The V gene is TRBV7-2, the J gene TRBJ1-5; 9 bases are shared with TRBD1. CDR1 is SGHTA and CDR2 is FQGNSA in the germline V gene. This CDR3 has 18 residues. V trimming: 1 base; J trimming: 7 bases; junction bases outside the gene matches: 14.

The chain combines TRBV20-1 with TRBJ1-5; unclear D gene. The CDR3 has 13 amino acids. Trimming stripped 4 bases from V and 4 bases from J, with 11 bases between. Germline V CDR1 and CDR2: DFQATT, SNEGSKA (reference sequence). The CDR3 DNA follows: TGCAGTGCTACCCAGCTTAGTAATCAGCCCCAGCATTTT. As protein: CSATQLSNQPQHF.

At least ten counts were recorded for this clonotype. This sequence joins TRBV27 and TRBJ2-1, with 11 bases that match TRBD2. CDR3 length equals 16 residues. The junction had 10 bases not matched to a gene; V was cut back by 5 bases and J by 7 bases. Per germline, CDR1 MNHEY and CDR2 SMNVEV (reference sequence). CDR3 residues: CASSPTLAGGRNEQFF. The CDR3 DNA reads as TGTGCCAGCAGTCCAACCCTAGCGGGAGGAAGGAATGAGCAGTTCTTC.

This clonotype was counted a few times. This chain joins TRBV14 and TRBJ1-1; 7 bases line up with TRBD1. Germline V gene sequence: CDR1 SGHDN, CDR2 FVKESK. The CDR3 runs to 15 residues. J lost 5 bases, V lost 0 bases, and 6 bases had no gene match. CDR3 loop: CASSQDGRGRTEAFF. CDR3 nucleotides: TGTGCCAGCAGCCAAGATGGCAGGGGGAGAACTGAAGCTTTCTTT.

V gene TRBV12-3 or TRBV12-4 combines with J gene TRBJ1-5, with D tentatively TRBD1 (5 bases). Trimming stripped 3 bases from V and 3 bases from J, with 15 bases between. The CDR3 is made up of 16 amino acids. CDR3: CASSFGQIGDNQPQHF. CDR3 DNA: TGTGCCAGCAGTTTTGGCCAGATAGGGGACAATCAGCCCCAGCATTTT.

This clonotype was seen a few times. The rearrangement joins TRBV15 to TRBJ1-5; TRBD1 agrees at 9 bases. CDR1 is LNHNV and CDR2 is YYDKDF in the germline V gene (reference sequence). V was clipped by 6 bases and J by 9 bases; unmatched bases: 9. The CDR3 sequence is 14 residues long. In DNA, the CDR3 is TGTGCCACCAGTTCCGGGACAGGGAGTAGGCCCCAGCATTTT. It yields the protein CATSSGTGSRPQHF.

Note on this clonotype: This sequence may be a read error, since a much larger clone differs from it by one base. DNA of the CDR3: TGCGCCAGCAGCTTCGACATCCGAGAGACCCAGTACTTC. Translation gives CASSFDIRETQYF. The rearrangement uses TRBV5-1 and TRBJ2-5; D ambiguous. V lost 2 bases to trimming and J lost 4 bases, with 9 bases between them. There are 13 residues in the CDR3. Per the germline V gene, CDR1 is SGHRS and CDR2 is YFSETQ.

This clonotype was found a few times. This chain connects TRBV5-1 to TRBJ1-3, with a tentative D call TRBD1 (5 bases). The V and J ends lost 7 bases and 0 bases respectively, with 11 bases between them. The length of the CDR3 is 14 residues. The germline V gene encodes CDR1 SGHRS and CDR2 YFSETQ. The CDR3 spells CASGDGSSGNTIYF. In nucleotides, the CDR3 is TGCGCCAGCGGGGACGGCAGCTCTGGAAACACCATATATTTT.

This clonotype was found once. The rearrangement uses TRBV20-1 and TRBJ1-2; D unresolved. V was trimmed by 1 base and J by 4 bases, leaving 13 bases between them. This CDR3 has 14 amino acids. Germline-derived CDR1 and CDR2 are DFQATT and SNEGSKA (reference sequence). The CDR3, as DNA: TGCAGTGCTAGAGTACTCACCTTCCTCTATGGCTACACCTTC. Translation gives CSARVLTFLYGYTF.